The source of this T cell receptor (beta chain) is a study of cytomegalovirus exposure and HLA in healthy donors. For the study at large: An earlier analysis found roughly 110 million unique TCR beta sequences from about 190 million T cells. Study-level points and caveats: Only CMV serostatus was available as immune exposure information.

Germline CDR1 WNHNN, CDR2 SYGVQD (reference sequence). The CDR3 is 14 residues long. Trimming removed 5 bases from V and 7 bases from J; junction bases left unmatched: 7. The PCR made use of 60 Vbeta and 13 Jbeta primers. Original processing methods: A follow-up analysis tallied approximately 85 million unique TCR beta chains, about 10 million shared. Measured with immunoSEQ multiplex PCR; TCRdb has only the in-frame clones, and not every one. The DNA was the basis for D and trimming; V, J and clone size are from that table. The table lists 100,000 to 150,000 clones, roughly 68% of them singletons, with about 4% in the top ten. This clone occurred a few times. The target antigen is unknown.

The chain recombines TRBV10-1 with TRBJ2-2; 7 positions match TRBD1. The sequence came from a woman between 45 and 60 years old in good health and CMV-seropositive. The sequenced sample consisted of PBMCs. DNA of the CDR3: TGCGCCAGCAGTCCACAGGGGCGTAGCGGGGAGCTGTTTTTT. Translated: CASSPQGRSGELFF.